The sequence of this T cell receptor (beta chain) was determined in a study of early T cells in non-severe SARS-CoV-2 infection. In the library, individual cDNA molecules carried attached unique molecular identifiers. TCRdb re-called the 5' RACE reads with MiXCR, one entry per CDR3 protein. This sample has 66,000 or so distinct CDR3 sequences, with roughly an eighth found just once. This CDR3 comprises 15 residues. Germline assignment: CDR1 SGHTA and CDR2 FQGTGA. The V and J ends lost 5 bases and 2 bases respectively, with 14 bases between them. Sample: whole blood. The genes are TRBV7-3 and TRBJ2-3; TRBD2 is a possible D gene (6 bases). The clonotype was recovered from an adult who was a healthcare worker with PCR-confirmed SARS-CoV-2 infection or an uninfected control (not recorded which). CDR3 sequence reads: CASSPRDSPTDTQYF. CDR3 nucleotides: TGTGCCAGCAGCCCCAGGGACTCCCCCACAGATACGCAGTATTTT.